Below, 2 T cell receptor beta chains from the same sample are listed, as sequenced in a study of T cell changes during pregnancy in multiple sclerosis. The method was immunoSEQ multiplex PCR; TCRdb's version includes in-frame clones alone and lacks a portion of them. The sample has about 70,000 clones, 94% seen once. Here the sequenced sample was peripheral blood, taken in the third trimester of pregnancy. The receptors here all came from a female donor with multiple sclerosis, enrolled in a pregnancy study.

The chain employs TRBV30 and TRBJ1-5, with D perhaps matching TRBD1 (5 bases). CDR3 length: 12 residues. Germline V gives CDR1 GTSNPN, CDR2 SVGIG (reference sequence). Trimming stripped 5 bases from V and 5 bases from J, with 10 bases between. The CDR3, as DNA: TGTGCCTGGTCCAGGGCCTATCAGCCCCAGCATTTT. This codes for CAWSRAYQPQHF.

The V gene is TRBV11-3, the J gene TRBJ1-1, with a tentative D call TRBD1 (6 bases). The V gene lost 5 bases and the J gene lost 4 bases, with 11 bases spanning the gap. This CDR3 spans 13 amino acids. The germline V gene has CDR1 SGHNT and CDR2 YENEEA. This CDR3 reads CASSPRGATEAFF. DNA of the CDR3: TGTGCCAGCAGCCCCCGGGGGGCCACTGAAGCTTTCTTT.